The 26 T cell receptor beta chains below were found in one sample sequenced in a study of blood T cell repertoires in COVID-19. The assay was immunoSEQ multiplex PCR, and TCRdb's table has in-frame clones only and misses some. Of 210,000 or so clones listed, 65% to 85% are singletons. Sample: peripheral blood. The receptors here all came from a woman at least 80 years old with acute or convalescent COVID-19.

The chain carries TRBV6-2 or TRBV6-3 and TRBJ1-1; the D is unclear. V was clipped by 0 bases and J by 5 bases, with 7 bases between them. The germline gives CDR1 MNHEY, CDR2 SVGEGT. This CDR3 region has 13 residues. The CDR3 here is CASSYSTQTEAFF. As DNA, the CDR3 is TGTGCCAGCAGTTACTCGACTCAGACTGAAGCTTTCTTT.

The gene calls are TRBV6-5 and TRBJ2-2; 8 nucleotides align to TRBD2. The ends lost 0 bases at V and 7 bases at J; junction bases unmatched: 7. Germline CDR1 MNHEY, CDR2 SVGAGI. This CDR3 region has 16 residues. DNA of the CDR3: TGTGCCAGCAGTTACTCCGGGGGGGTTACGGTCGGGGAGCTGTTTTTT. This gives the protein CASSYSGGVTVGELFF.

The chain uses TRBV3-1 (or the pseudogene TRBV3-2) and TRBJ1-1; D is undetermined. V was cut by 4 bases and J by 5 bases, with 14 bases left in between. From germline, CDR1 is LGHDT and CDR2 YNNKEL (reference sequence). The CDR3 has 14 amino acids. The CDR3 nucleotides read TGTGCCAGCAGCCTAGCTGACGGGAGGACTGAAGCTTTCTTT. Its translation is CASSLADGRTEAFF.

The chain combines TRBV15 with TRBJ2-7; 8 bases are shared with TRBD1. The germline V gene encodes CDR1 LNHNV and CDR2 YYDKDF (reference sequence). With 0 bases clipped from V and 5 bases from J, the junction kept 9 bases outside the gene matches. This CDR3 has 16 amino acids. In nucleotides, the CDR3 is TGTGCCACCAGCAGAGATCTCCGGGACAGGATCAACGAGCAGTACTTC. Residues: CATSRDLRDRINEQYF.

The V gene is TRBV18, the J gene TRBJ1-1, with no clear D. The ends were cut back, 2 bases at V and 0 bases at J, with 13 bases in the middle. CDR3 size: 16 residues. CDR1 is KGHSH, CDR2 LQKENI, per germline. The CDR3 spells CASSPISLIMNTEAFF. DNA of the CDR3: TGTGCCAGCTCACCAATTTCACTAATCATGAACACTGAAGCTTTCTTT.

This chain uses TRBV29-1 with TRBJ1-2; 7 bases are shared with TRBD1. The J segment lost 4 bases and the V segment lost 3 bases, leaving 5 bases of the junction unmatched. In germline, CDR1 is SQVTM, CDR2 ANQGSEA. The CDR3 length is 13 residues. CDR3 sequence: CSVDRTGLYGYTF. CDR3 nucleotide sequence: TGCAGCGTTGATAGGACAGGCCTCTATGGCTACACCTTC.

CDR3 residues: CASSLVQMNTGELFF. CDR3 in DNA: TGTGCCAGCAGCTTGGTGCAGATGAACACCGGGGAGCTGTTTTTT. The chain couples TRBV11-2 to TRBJ2-2; D is unclear. Trimming stripped 3 bases from V and 1 base from J, with 9 bases between. The CDR3 contains 15 residues. Germline loops: CDR1 SGHAT, CDR2 FQNNGV. Full variable domain (outside the CDR3, taken from reference TRBV11-2 and TRBJ2-2): EAGVAQSPRYKIIEKRQSVAFWCNPISGHATLYWYQQILGQGPKLLIQFQNNGVVDDSQLPKDRFSAERLKGVDSTLKIQPAKLEDSAVYLCASSLVQMNTGELFFGEGSRLTVL.

The V call is TRBV14, the J call TRBJ2-3, with D hard to call. The CDR3 length is 14 residues. Germline CDR1 and CDR2: SGHDN and FVKESK. The germline V and J ends were trimmed by 5 bases and 6 bases, with 15 bases remaining between them. CDR3 protein: CASSEGVSPDTQYF. For the CDR3, the DNA is TGTGCCAGCAGCGAAGGCGTGTCACCCGATACGCAGTATTTT. Complete variable domain (other parts from reference TRBV14 and TRBJ2-3): EAGVTQFPSHSVIEKGQTVTLRCDPISGHDNLYWYRRVMGKEIKFLLHFVKESKQDESGMPNNRFLAERTGGTYSTLKVQPAELEDSGVYFCASSEGVSPDTQYFGPGTRLTVL.

The genes are TRBV29-1 and TRBJ2-3; a weak D match, TRBD1 (6 bases). V was cut by 4 bases and J by 0 bases, with 14 bases left in between. Germline V lookup: CDR1 SQVTM, CDR2 ANQGSEA. The CDR3 length is 15 residues. Here the CDR3 reads CSVVQGPTSTDTQYF. The CDR3 DNA sequence: TGCAGCGTTGTCCAGGGGCCCACTAGCACAGATACGCAGTATTTT.

V and J are TRBV11-2 and TRBJ1-6; D not certain. CDR3 length equals 15 residues. Germline lookup yields CDR1 SGHAT and CDR2 FQNNGV. The V gene lost 0 bases and the J gene lost 5 bases, with 8 bases spanning the gap. CDR3 sequence: CASSLEPGNNSPLHF. Written as DNA, the CDR3 is TGTGCCAGCAGCTTAGAACCAGGAAATAATTCACCCCTCCACTTT.

The gene calls are TRBV7-2 and TRBJ2-1; the match to TRBD2 covers 10 bases. This CDR3 contains 16 residues. Germline V gene lookup returns CDR1 SGHTA and CDR2 FQGNSA. Trimming took 5 bases from V and 6 from J; bases not matched to a gene: 10. The CDR3 protein is CASSPRRLAGANEQFF. DNA of the CDR3: TGTGCCAGCAGCCCAAGGCGCCTAGCGGGGGCCAATGAGCAGTTCTTC. The full variable domain, rest sourced from reference TRBV7-2 and TRBJ2-1, is GAGVSQSPSNKVTEKGKDVELRCDPISGHTALYWYRQSLGQGLEFLIYFQGNSAPDKSGLPSDRFSAERTGGSVSTLTIQRTQQEDSAVYLCASSPRRLAGANEQFFGPGTRLTVL.

This rearrangement joins TRBV19 to TRBJ2-7; D gene uncertain. Germline V CDR1 and CDR2: LNHDA, SQIVND (reference sequence). The length of the CDR3 is 14 residues. V lost 5 bases, J lost 0 bases, and 11 bases lay in between. The CDR3 reads CASSPPASSYEQYF. For the CDR3, the DNA is TGTGCCAGTAGTCCCCCCGCGAGCTCCTACGAGCAGTACTTC. Full variable domain (remainder filled in from reference TRBV19 and TRBJ2-7): DGGITQSPKYLFRKEGQNVTLSCEQNLNHDAMYWYRQDPGQGLRLIYYSQIVNDFQKGDIAEGYSVSREKKESFPLTVTSAQKNPTAFYLCASSPPASSYEQYFGPGTRLTVT.

The chain combines TRBV7-3 with TRBJ2-1; D perhaps matches TRBD2 (7 bases). Germline V CDR1 and CDR2: SGHTA, FQGTGA. This CDR3 is 15 amino acids long. The ends were cut back, 2 bases at V and 4 bases at J, with 12 bases in the middle. The CDR3 loop is CASSLYGGPYNEQFF. The CDR3 nucleotides read TGTGCCAGCAGCTTATACGGGGGGCCGTACAATGAGCAGTTCTTC. Together with reference TRBV7-3 and TRBJ2-1, the CDR3 gives the full variable domain: GAGVSQTPSNKVTEKGKYVELRCDPISGHTALYWYRQSLGQGPEFLIYFQGTGAADDSGLPNDRFFAVRPEGSVSTLKIQRTERGDSAVYLCASSLYGGPYNEQFFGPGTRLTVL.

The genes are TRBV7-9 and TRBJ1-2; D perhaps matches TRBD1 (6 bases). CDR3 length: 14 amino acids. Germline V gene sequence: CDR1 SEHNR, CDR2 FQNEAQ (reference sequence). With 3 bases removed from V and 4 bases from J, the gap between germline ends came to 12 bases. CDR3 amino acids: CASSLRGLGYGYTF. In DNA form, the CDR3 reads TGTGCCAGCAGCTTGCGGGGGCTTGGCTATGGCTACACCTTC.

The chain joins TRBV15 to TRBJ2-7, with 8 bases matching TRBD1. Germline V lookup: CDR1 LNHNV, CDR2 YYDKDF (reference sequence). The length of the CDR3 is 14 residues. The J segment lost 3 bases and the V segment lost 6 bases, leaving 7 bases of the junction unmatched. The chain's CDR3 is CATSNGQGIYEQYF. In DNA, the CDR3 is TGTGCCACCAGTAACGGACAGGGTATCTACGAGCAGTACTTC.

This rearrangement joins TRBV6-5 to TRBJ2-7; TRBD2 matches 12 bases. Germline loops: CDR1 MNHEY, CDR2 SVGAGI. V was clipped by 6 bases and J by 0 bases; unmatched bases: 3. The CDR3 has 15 residues. The CDR3 reads CASRTSGSSSYEQYF. The CDR3 DNA follows: TGTGCCAGCAGGACTAGCGGGAGTTCCTCCTACGAGCAGTACTTC.

This clone appeared a single time. Written as DNA, the CDR3 is TGTGCCAGCAGCTTGAGCGGTGAAAAACTGTTTTTT. Translated: CASSLSGEKLFF. The rearrangement links TRBV5-8 to TRBJ1-4, with unresolved D. V lost 1 base to trimming and J lost 7 bases, with 5 bases between them. Germline V gene data show CDR1 as SGHTS and CDR2 as YDEGEE. The CDR3 totals 12 residues.

This clone was seen a few times. This chain joins TRBV19 and TRBJ2-7; D perhaps matches TRBD1 (6 bases). CDR3 length equals 14 residues. V lost 3 bases and J 1 base, leaving 10 bases between the germline ends. Germline assignment: CDR1 LNHDA and CDR2 SQIVND (reference sequence). The CDR3 DNA is TGTGCCAGTAGTATCGGGGACATTTCCTACGAGCAGTACTTC. It codes for CASSIGDISYEQYF.

This clone showed up just a few times. V usage is TRBV5-5 and J usage is TRBJ2-1; TRBD2 aligns across 8 bases. J gave up 6 bases and V 0 bases, and 11 bases lay outside the gene matches. CDR1 is SGHKS and CDR2 is YYEKEE in the germline V gene (reference sequence). This CDR3 is 17 amino acids long. CDR3 loop: CASSLVPRLASLNEQFF. For the CDR3, the DNA is TGTGCCAGCAGCTTGGTTCCGAGACTAGCGTCCCTCAATGAGCAGTTCTTC.

The rearrangement joins TRBV10-3 to TRBJ1-2, with TRBD1 matching 8 bases. The CDR3 has 14 amino acids. With V trimmed by 0 bases and J by 6 bases, 3 bases remained unmatched. CDR1 and CDR2 from the germline V gene are ENHRY and SYGVKD. CDR3 residues: CAISESPGGDGYTF. DNA for the CDR3: TGTGCCATCAGTGAGTCCCCAGGGGGCGATGGCTACACCTTC.

This clone was seen ten or more times. This rearrangement joins TRBV28 to TRBJ2-7, with 12 bases lining up with TRBD2. This CDR3 spans 15 amino acids. Trimming cost V 4 bases and J 6 bases; bases outside gene matches: 7. From germline, CDR1 is MDHEN and CDR2 SYDVKM. CDR3 DNA sequence: TGTGCCAGCAGTTCCAGGACTAGCGGGATGGGCGAGCAGTACTTC. Its translation is CASSSRTSGMGEQYF.

This sequence joins TRBV5-1 and TRBJ2-5; D unclear. Germline CDR1 SGHRS, CDR2 YFSETQ. V lost 4 bases, J lost 5 bases, and 15 bases lay in between. This CDR3 spans 14 amino acids. The DNA for the CDR3 is TGCGCCAGCAGCCCTGACTTGAATCGCGAGACCCAGTACTTC. It encodes CASSPDLNRETQYF.

This chain links TRBV27 with TRBJ2-7, with 8 bases aligning to TRBD1. CDR3 length: 14 residues. Germline-derived CDR1 and CDR2 are MNHEY and SMNVEV (reference sequence). The trim removed 0 bases at V and 9 bases at J, leaving 7 bases unmatched. CDR3: CASSLSGTGTVQYF. The DNA for the CDR3 is TGTGCCAGCAGTTTATCAGGGACAGGTACTGTGCAGTACTTC.

The genes are TRBV29-1 and TRBJ2-3, with D unresolved. Germline V gene sequence: CDR1 SQVTM, CDR2 ANQGSEA. CDR3 length: 13 amino acids. V shed 7 bases and J shed 6 bases, with 17 bases lying between them. The CDR3 nucleotides read TGCAGCGGCTCACTCACCACTGCGGATACGCAGTATTTT. Protein product: CSGSLTTADTQYF.

The rearrangement joins TRBV28 to TRBJ1-5; D unresolved. The CDR3 has 15 amino acids. With 4 bases removed from V and 0 bases from J, the gap between germline ends came to 10 bases. From germline, CDR1 is MDHEN and CDR2 SYDVKM. The CDR3 DNA reads TGTGCCAGCAGTTGGCGGTCGGATAGCAATCAGCCCCAGCATTTT. Protein: CASSWRSDSNQPQHF.

This sequence joins TRBV6-6 and TRBJ2-7; a possible D gene is TRBD2 (7 bases). Germline CDR1 and CDR2: MNHNY and SVGAGI (reference sequence). V lost 9 bases and J lost 2, with 17 bases in between. This CDR3 spans 14 amino acids. Here the CDR3 reads CASLGRGATYEQYF. The CDR3 nucleotides read TGTGCCAGTTTAGGGAGGGGGGCTACCTACGAGCAGTACTTC.